A single sample gave rise to the 16 T cell receptor beta chains below, sequenced in a study of blood T cell repertoires in COVID-19. Here immunoSEQ multiplex PCR was the method, and the copy in TCRdb shows in-frame clones only, minus some. The sample consists of about 300,000 clones, approximately 89% of them appearing once. The sequencing sample was made of PBMCs or T cells enriched from blood (not recorded which). The receptors were sampled from a woman in her forties or fifties who had been exposed to COVID-19.

This chain connects TRBV7-9 to TRBJ1-1; D remains unclear. Germline values: CDR1 SEHNR, CDR2 FQNEAQ (reference sequence). The CDR3 has 14 residues. Trimming took 4 bases from V and 0 from J, leaving 9 bases between them. DNA of the CDR3: TGTGCCAGCAGCTCCCCCCCAATGAACACTGAAGCTTTCTTT. The encoded protein is CASSSPPMNTEAFF.

The rearrangement uses TRBV4-2 and TRBJ1-2; 8 bases align to TRBD1. After removal of 4 bases from V and 7 bases from J, the junction contained 14 bases not matched to a gene. Germline loops: CDR1 LGHNA, CDR2 YNFKEQ. This CDR3 spans 16 amino acids. The CDR3 loop reads CASSPNAQGAIGGYTF. The DNA for the CDR3 is TGTGCCAGCAGCCCTAACGCGCAGGGGGCGATAGGTGGCTACACCTTC.

In this sample, this clone turned up once. This chain links TRBV28 with TRBJ1-1; possible D gene TRBD1, 6 bases. V was pared by 6 bases and J by 0 bases, with 11 bases between. CDR3 length equals 14 residues. CDR1 MDHEN and CDR2 SYDVKM come from the germline V gene. CDR3 bases: TGTGCCAGCAGCCGGACAGACCTGAACACTGAAGCTTTCTTT. Translated: CASSRTDLNTEAFF.

V and J are TRBV7-6 and TRBJ1-1; tentatively, D is TRBD1 (5 bases). V lost 6 bases and J lost 0, with 8 bases in between. Germline lookup yields CDR1 SGHVS and CDR2 FNYEAQ. The length of the CDR3 is 13 residues. This chain's CDR3 is CASSPGMNTEAFF. CDR3 sequence (DNA): TGTGCCAGCAGTCCAGGGATGAACACTGAAGCTTTCTTT.

With regard to this clone: In the same sample, other DNA sequences code for this CDR3. This chain's CDR3 is CASSPSDTREQYF. CDR3 nucleotides: TGTGCCAGCTCACCATCAGACACTCGGGAGCAGTACTTC. The chain recombines TRBV18 with TRBJ2-7; D is unresolved. The length of the CDR3 is 13 residues. V shed 2 bases and J shed 7 bases, with 12 bases lying between them. Germline-derived CDR1 and CDR2 are KGHSH and LQKENI.

This rearrangement joins TRBV19 to TRBJ1-6; 9 bases fit TRBD1. V lost 3 bases and J lost 6; bases outside the gene matches: 3. Germline CDR1 is LNHDA and CDR2 is SQIVND (reference sequence). The CDR3 consists of 15 residues. CDR3 DNA sequence: TGTGCCAGTAGTATGATGGGACAGGGTAATTCACCCCTCCACTTT. Residues: CASSMMGQGNSPLHF.

V gene TRBV2 combines with J gene TRBJ1-5, with no clear D. CDR1 SNHLY and CDR2 FYNNEI come from the germline V gene. CDR3 length equals 15 residues. V was cut by 4 bases and J by 7 bases, with 17 bases left in between. CDR3 region: CASSVNLRMGQPQHF. Here the CDR3 DNA reads TGTGCCAGCAGTGTAAATTTAAGAATGGGCCAGCCCCAGCATTTT. The whole variable domain, filled in from reference TRBV2 and TRBJ1-5, reads EPEVTQTPSHQVTQMGQEVILRCVPISNHLYFYWYRQILGQKVEFLVSFYNNEISEKSEIFDDQFSVERPDGSNFTLKIRSTKLEDSAMYFCASSVNLRMGQPQHFGDGTRLSIL.

The chain has TRBV3-1 (or the pseudogene TRBV3-2) and TRBJ2-7, with TRBD2 matching 15 bases. This CDR3 spans 18 amino acids. The germline V gene encodes CDR1 LGHDT and CDR2 YNNKEL (reference sequence). The trim removed 1 base at V and 2 bases at J, leaving 6 bases unmatched. The CDR3 DNA reads as TGTGCCAGCAGCCAAGGATGGGGACTAGCGGGGGGAGCCTACGAGCAGTACTTC. Its translation is CASSQGWGLAGGAYEQYF.

This chain connects TRBV7-9 to TRBJ2-1, with 8 bases aligning to TRBD2. CDR1 is SEHNR and CDR2 is FQNEAQ in the germline V gene (reference sequence). The CDR3 has 15 amino acids. V lost 1 base and J lost 2; bases outside the gene matches: 1. The CDR3 region is CASSLGSGTYNEQFF. The CDR3 DNA reads as TGTGCCAGCAGCTTAGGTAGCGGGACCTACAATGAGCAGTTCTTC. The complete variable domain, with remaining parts taken from reference TRBV7-9 and TRBJ2-1, reads DTGVSQNPRHKITKRGQNVTFRCDPISEHNRLYWYRQTLGQGPEFLTYFQNEAQLEKSRLLSDRFSAERPKGSFSTLEIQRTEQGDSAMYLCASSLGSGTYNEQFFGPGTRLTVL.

The V gene is TRBV29-1, the J gene TRBJ2-5; D unclear. The CDR3 length is 13 residues. The V gene lost 4 bases and the J gene lost 0 bases, with 9 bases spanning the gap. CDR1 and CDR2 (germline): SQVTM, ANQGSEA. CDR3 bases: TGCAGCGTTGTGAGCAGGTACCAAGAGACCCAGTACTTC. Its protein product is CSVVSRYQETQYF.

The chain recombines TRBV9 with TRBJ1-5, with D maybe TRBD1 (6 bases). CDR1 SGDLS and CDR2 YYNGEE come from the germline V gene. The V and J ends lost 7 bases and 5 bases respectively, with 13 bases between them. The CDR3 sequence is 13 residues long. The CDR3 coding sequence is TGTGCCAGCGACGCAGGGGAAGATCAGCCCCAGCATTTT. Protein sequence: CASDAGEDQPQHF.

The chain employs TRBV5-4 and TRBJ1-2; 8 nucleotides align to TRBD1. V gave up 2 bases and J gave up 7 bases; unmatched junction bases: 7. The CDR3 spans 14 residues. Germline assignment: CDR1 SGHNT and CDR2 YYREEE (reference sequence). The CDR3 region is CASSLGQGRGGYTF. Written as DNA, the CDR3 is TGTGCCAGCAGCTTAGGACAGGGCAGGGGTGGCTACACCTTC.

This chain links TRBV3-1 (or the pseudogene TRBV3-2) with TRBJ2-5, with 11 bases lining up with TRBD2. Germline lookup yields CDR1 LGHDT and CDR2 YNNKEL (reference sequence). V was pared by 1 base and J by 1 base, with 8 bases of the junction left unmatched. The CDR3 has 18 amino acids. The CDR3 DNA is TGTGCCAGCAGCCAAGGTCTCCCTAGCGGGGGGCCCCAAGAGACCCAGTACTTC. Its translation is CASSQGLPSGGPQETQYF.

This clone was counted only a few times. This chain connects TRBV4-2 to TRBJ2-2; a weak D match, TRBD2 (7 bases). The CDR3 covers 18 residues. Per the germline V gene, CDR1 is LGHNA and CDR2 is YNFKEQ. V was shortened by 0 bases and J by 3 bases, with 17 bases between the two germline ends. CDR3 in DNA: TGTGCCAGCAGCCAAGATCTTGGGGGCGGGGGATACACCGGGGAGCTGTTTTTT. Encoded protein: CASSQDLGGGGYTGELFF.

The rearrangement links TRBV1 to TRBJ2-2; the D call in the table, TRBD1, was not verified against the DNA. TRBV1 is designated a pseudogene. The CDR3 loop spans 14 amino acids. CDR3 sequence: CTSSPQGTTGELFF. In DNA, the CDR3 is TGCACCAGCAGCCCGCAGGGGACCACCGGGGAGCTGTTTTTT.

The gene calls are TRBV24-1 and TRBJ1-3, with 9 positions matching TRBD1. V gave up 5 bases and J gave up 0 bases; unmatched junction bases: 16. Germline CDR1 is KGHDR and CDR2 is SFDVKD. This CDR3 has 20 amino acids. As DNA, the CDR3 is TGTGCCACCAGTGCGAGACCCGGGACAGGGCCATCTTCCTCTGGAAACACCATATATTTT. This sequence encodes CATSARPGTGPSSSGNTIYF.